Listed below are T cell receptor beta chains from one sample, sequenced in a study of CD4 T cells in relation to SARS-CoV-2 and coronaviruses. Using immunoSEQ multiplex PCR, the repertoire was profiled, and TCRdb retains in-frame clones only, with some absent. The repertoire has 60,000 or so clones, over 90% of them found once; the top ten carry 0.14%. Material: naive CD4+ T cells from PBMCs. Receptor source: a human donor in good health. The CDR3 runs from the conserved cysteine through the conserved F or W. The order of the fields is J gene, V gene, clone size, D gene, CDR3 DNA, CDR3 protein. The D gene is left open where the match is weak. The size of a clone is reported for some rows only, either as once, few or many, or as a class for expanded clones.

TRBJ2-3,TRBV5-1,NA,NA,TGCGCCAGCAGCGCCCTATCAACCGCCGGAGATACGCAGTATTTT,CASSALSTAGDTQYF
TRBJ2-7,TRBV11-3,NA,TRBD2,TGTGCCAACCCGGGGGCGGGGGGCCCGACCTACGAGCAGTACTTC,CANPGAGGPTYEQYF
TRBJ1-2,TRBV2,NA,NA,TGTGCCAGCAGTGAAGCGGAGGGGACGGATGGCTACACCTTC,CASSEAEGTDGYTF
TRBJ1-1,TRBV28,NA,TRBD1,TGTGCCAGCAGTTTATTAGGCAGGGGGCAACAGAACACTGAAGCTTTCTTT,CASSLLGRGQQNTEAFF
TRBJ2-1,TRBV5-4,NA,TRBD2,TGTGCCAGCAGCTTGGTGACTAGCGGGAGATCCTACAATGAGCAGTTCTTC,CASSLVTSGRSYNEQFF
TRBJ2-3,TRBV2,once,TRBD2,TGTGCCAGCAGTGAAACCCTAGCGGGAGGGTACACAGATACGCAGTATTTT,CASSETLAGGYTDTQYF
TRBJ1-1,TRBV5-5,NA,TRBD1,TGTGCCAGCAGCTTGGTAGTCAGGGGGCTCGCTGAAGCTTTCTTT,CASSLVVRGLAEAFF
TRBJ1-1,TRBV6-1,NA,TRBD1,TGTGCCAGCAGTGATAAGGCGGACAGGGTGTATGGAACTGAAGCTTTCTTT,CASSDKADRVYGTEAFF
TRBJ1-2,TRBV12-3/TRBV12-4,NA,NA,TGTGCCAGCAGTTTAGGGTATGGCTACACCTTC,CASSLGYGYTF
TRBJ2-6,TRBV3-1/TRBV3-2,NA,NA,TGTGCCAGCAGCCAAGAGGGGTCCGGGGCCAACGTCCTGACTTTC,CASSQEGSGANVLTF
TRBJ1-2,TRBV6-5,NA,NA,TGTGCCAGCAGTTATTCGGGCGGTGCTAACTATGGCTACACCTTC,CASSYSGGANYGYTF
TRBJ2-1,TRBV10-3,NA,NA,TGTGCCATCAGTGGGCTTGGTGGGAGCTCCTACAATGAGCAGTTCTTC,CAISGLGGSSYNEQFF
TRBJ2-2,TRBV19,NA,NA,TGTGCCAGTAGGCCACCCCCCCTTCCGGGAGTCCTGAACACCGGGGAGCTGTTTTTT,CASRPPPLPGVLNTGELFF